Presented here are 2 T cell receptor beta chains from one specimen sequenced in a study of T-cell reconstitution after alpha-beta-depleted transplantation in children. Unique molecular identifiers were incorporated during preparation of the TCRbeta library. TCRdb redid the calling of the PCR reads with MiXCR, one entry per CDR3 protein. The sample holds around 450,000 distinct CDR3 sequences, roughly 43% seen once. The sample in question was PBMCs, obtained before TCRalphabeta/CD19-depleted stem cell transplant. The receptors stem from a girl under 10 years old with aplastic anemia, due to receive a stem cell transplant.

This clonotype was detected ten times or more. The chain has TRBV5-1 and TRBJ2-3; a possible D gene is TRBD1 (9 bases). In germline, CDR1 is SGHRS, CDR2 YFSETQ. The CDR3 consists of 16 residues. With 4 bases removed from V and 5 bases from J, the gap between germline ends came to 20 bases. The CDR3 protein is CASSPGGTGIRDTQYF. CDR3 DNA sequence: TGCGCCAGCAGCCCGGGAGGGACAGGGATTAGAGATACGCAGTATTTT.

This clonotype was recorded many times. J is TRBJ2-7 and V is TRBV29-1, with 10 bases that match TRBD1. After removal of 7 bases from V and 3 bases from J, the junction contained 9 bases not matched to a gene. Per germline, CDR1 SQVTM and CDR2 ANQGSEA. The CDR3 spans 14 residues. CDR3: CSAGRGTGDYEQYF. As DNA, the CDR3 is TGCAGCGCTGGGAGGGGGACAGGGGACTACGAGCAGTACTTC.